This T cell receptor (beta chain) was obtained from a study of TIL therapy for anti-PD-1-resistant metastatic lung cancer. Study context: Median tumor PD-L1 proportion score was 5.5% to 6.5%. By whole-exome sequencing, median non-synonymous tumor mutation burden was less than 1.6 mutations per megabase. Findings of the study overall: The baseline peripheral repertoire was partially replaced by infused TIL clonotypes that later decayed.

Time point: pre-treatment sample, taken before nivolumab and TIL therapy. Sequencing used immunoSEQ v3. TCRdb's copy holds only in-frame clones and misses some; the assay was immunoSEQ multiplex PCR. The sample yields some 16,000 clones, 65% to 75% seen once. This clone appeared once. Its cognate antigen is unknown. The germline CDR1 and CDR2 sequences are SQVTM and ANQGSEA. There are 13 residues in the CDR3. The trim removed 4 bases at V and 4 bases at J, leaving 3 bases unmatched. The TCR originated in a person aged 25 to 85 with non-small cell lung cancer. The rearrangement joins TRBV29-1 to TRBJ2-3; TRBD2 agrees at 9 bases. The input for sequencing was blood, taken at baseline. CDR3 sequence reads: CSVVGGGADTQYF. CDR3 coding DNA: TGCAGCGTTGTCGGCGGGGGGGCAGATACGCAGTATTTT.